These 30 T cell receptor beta chains came from one sample sequenced in a study of T cell repertoires in aging, cancer and after chemotherapy. A mixed TRB-A/B primer pool amplified rearranged TRB by multiplex touch-down PCR. Each CDR3 protein is one row after TCRdb ran MiXCR on the multiplex PCR reads. Of around 2,000 distinct CDR3 sequences in the sample, less than 20% are singletons; the top ten hold roughly 4.6%. Peripheral blood genomic DNA, not sorted cells or RNA, was the template. Input material: blood. These receptors all stem from a human donor with a solid tumor.

The genes are TRBV19 and TRBJ2-3; D perhaps matches TRBD1 (6 bases). There are 16 residues in the CDR3. CDR1 is LNHDA, CDR2 SQIVND, per germline (reference sequence). The ends were cut back, 6 bases at V and 0 bases at J, with 16 bases in the middle. In nucleotides, the CDR3 is TGTGCCAGTAGACCCAACATGGGGGCTAGCACAGATACGCAGTATTTT. This translates into CASRPNMGASTDTQYF.

This clonotype ranks as medium-sized. The chain recombines TRBV11-2 with TRBJ1-2; 9 bases are a match to TRBD1. This CDR3 is built from 16 residues. In germline, CDR1 is SGHAT, CDR2 FQNNGV. V lost 0 bases, J lost 4 bases, and 6 bases stayed unmatched. CDR3 sequence: CASSLDAGTGTYGYTF. The CDR3 bases are TGTGCCAGCAGCTTAGACGCTGGGACAGGGACCTATGGCTACACCTTC.

This clonotype was counted once. The chain links TRBV24-1 to TRBJ2-3; 9 bases agree with TRBD2. The V segment lost 3 bases and the J segment 2 bases; nucleotides outside the gene matches: 5. The CDR3 extends over 16 amino acids. The germline V gene has CDR1 KGHDR and CDR2 SFDVKD. The CDR3 DNA reads TGTGCCACCAGTGATCTAGCGGGATGGAACACAGATACGCAGTATTTT. It codes for CATSDLAGWNTDTQYF.

By proportion, this clonotype is medium-sized. The genes are TRBV5-4 and TRBJ1-2; 7 bases align to TRBD1. This CDR3 spans 15 amino acids. Germline V gene data show CDR1 as SGHNT and CDR2 as YYREEE (reference sequence). With V trimmed by 2 bases and J by 4 bases, 8 bases remained unmatched. The CDR3 DNA is TGTGCCAGCAGCTTCTCCGCGGGACAGATCTATGGCTACACCTTC. Residues: CASSFSAGQIYGYTF.

This rearrangement joins TRBV12-3 or TRBV12-4 to TRBJ1-4, with no clear D. Trimming stripped 3 bases from V and 4 bases from J, with 3 bases between. The CDR3 has 12 amino acids. The CDR3 spells CASSFSNEKLFF. The CDR3 bases are TGTGCCAGCAGTTTTAGTAATGAAAAACTGTTTTTT.

Relative to its sample, this clonotype is medium-sized. This chain joins TRBV7-2 and TRBJ2-2, with 10 bases identical to TRBD1. V shed 6 bases and J 5 bases; nucleotides not matched to a gene: 6. Germline values: CDR1 SGHTA, CDR2 FQGNSA. This CDR3 region has 15 residues. CDR3 region: CASSYDRGRTGELFF. CDR3 DNA sequence: TGTGCCAGCAGTTACGACAGGGGGCGAACCGGGGAGCTGTTTTTT.

This clonotype is medium-sized in the sample. The rearrangement joins TRBV6-5 to TRBJ2-3; 12 bases map to TRBD2. Per the germline V gene, CDR1 is MNHEY and CDR2 is SVGAGI. The ends lost 4 bases at V and 5 bases at J; junction bases unmatched: 10. The CDR3 spans 17 residues. The CDR3 DNA is TGTGCCAGCAGTTTATATAGGACTAGCGGGGTATTAGATACGCAGTATTTT. Its protein is CASSLYRTSGVLDTQYF.

This chain links TRBV11-3 with TRBJ2-3; D may be TRBD2 (6 bases). The CDR3 spans 14 residues. V shed 5 bases and J shed 0 bases, with 9 bases lying between them. Germline V gene sequence: CDR1 SGHNT, CDR2 YENEEA. This CDR3 reads CASSRTTSTDTQYF. The CDR3 DNA sequence: TGTGCCAGCAGCCGGACTACTAGCACAGATACGCAGTATTTT. Together with reference TRBV11-3 and TRBJ2-3, the CDR3 gives the full variable domain: EAGVVQSPRYKIIEKKQPVAFWCNPISGHNTLYWYLQNLGQGPELLIRYENEEAVDDSQLPKDRFSAERLKGVDSTLKIQPAELGDSAVYLCASSRTTSTDTQYFGPGTRLTVL.

The chain couples TRBV9 to TRBJ1-3; D gene uncertain. Trimming took 3 bases from V and 4 from J, leaving 5 bases between them. The germline CDR1 and CDR2 sequences are SGDLS and YYNGEE. The length of the CDR3 is 12 residues. The CDR3 loop reads CASSEGGNTIYF. CDR3 sequence (DNA): TGTGCCAGCAGCGAGGGAGGAAACACCATATATTTT.

This clonotype is categorized as large. This chain links TRBV7-9 with TRBJ2-1; D call uncertain. Germline V gives CDR1 SEHNR, CDR2 FQNEAQ (reference sequence). Trimming took off 4 bases at V and 6 bases at J, with 16 bases between the two ends. The CDR3 is made up of 15 amino acids. DNA of the CDR3: TGTGCCAGCAGCTCACCAAGCGAGAGGACCAATGAGCAGTTCTTC. It codes for CASSSPSERTNEQFF.

By its share, this clonotype is large. The V gene is TRBV7-6, the J gene TRBJ2-7; 8 bases are shared with TRBD2. Germline values: CDR1 SGHVS, CDR2 FNYEAQ. J lost 3 bases, V lost 5 bases, and 12 bases had no gene match. The length of the CDR3 is 16 residues. The DNA for the CDR3 is TGTGCCAGCAGCCCAACGACGGGGGGGCCGGTCTACGAGCAGTACTTC. As protein: CASSPTTGGPVYEQYF.

This clonotype was detected only a few times. V usage is TRBV5-1 and J usage is TRBJ2-1; either TRBD1 or TRBD2 may supply D (5 bases each). Between the trimmed V and J ends, which lost 3 bases and 9 bases, there was a span of 16 bases. The germline V gene has CDR1 SGHRS and CDR2 YFSETQ. The CDR3 extends over 14 amino acids. The CDR3 region is CASSWDLIGGEQFF. CDR3 bases: TGCGCCAGCAGCTGGGACCTCATTGGGGGTGAGCAGTTCTTC. Complete variable domain (other parts from reference TRBV5-1 and TRBJ2-1): KAGVTQTPRYLIKTRGQQVTLSCSPISGHRSVSWYQQTPGQGLQFLFEYFSETQRNKGNFPGRFSGRQFSNSRSEMNVSTLELGDSALYLCASSWDLIGGEQFFGPGTRLTVL.

By share, this clonotype ranks as large. The chain recombines TRBV19 with TRBJ1-1; D perhaps matches TRBD1 (5 bases). This CDR3 is 15 amino acids long. Germline CDR1 is LNHDA and CDR2 is SQIVND (reference sequence). The V end was cut by 3 bases, the J end by 2 bases, with 13 bases between. CDR3 residues: CASSIQTAINTEAFF. The CDR3 DNA reads as TGTGCCAGTAGTATTCAGACAGCCATTAACACTGAAGCTTTCTTT.

By share, this clonotype counts as medium-sized. This rearrangement joins TRBV6-1 to TRBJ2-3, with 9 bases that match TRBD2. The ends lost 3 bases at V and 1 base at J; junction bases unmatched: 5. Looked up from germline, CDR1 is MNHNS and CDR2 is SASEGT. The CDR3 spans 16 residues. CDR3 DNA sequence: TGTGCCAGCAGTGAGGCAGCGGGGGGACGCACAGATACGCAGTATTTT. This encodes CASSEAAGGRTDTQYF.

In nucleotides, the CDR3 is TGCGCCAGCAGCCAAGCTGGTGGTCCCTACGAGCAGTACTTC. As protein: CASSQAGGPYEQYF. The V and J genes are TRBV4-3 and TRBJ2-7; no clear D gene. There are 14 residues in the CDR3. The V and J ends lost 1 base and 2 bases respectively, with 9 bases between them. Per the germline V gene, CDR1 is LGHNA and CDR2 is YSLEER.

This clonotype showed up just a few times. The genes are TRBV4-3 and TRBJ2-1, with D perhaps matching TRBD1 or TRBD2 (6 bases each). V was pared by 1 base and J by 8 bases, with 21 bases between. The germline V gene encodes CDR1 LGHNA and CDR2 YSLEER. This CDR3 spans 17 amino acids. The CDR3 DNA follows: TGCGCCAGCAGCCAAGGGGATTGGGAAGGGGGGAGGCATGAGCAGTTCTTC. This gives the protein CASSQGDWEGGRHEQFF.

J is TRBJ2-5 and V is TRBV12-3 or TRBV12-4; perhaps TRBD2 as D (6 bases). The V end was cut by 5 bases, the J end by 5 bases, with 6 bases between. This CDR3 region has 11 residues. The CDR3 sequence: CASSGGETQYF. CDR3 DNA: TGTGCCAGCAGTGGGGGGGAGACCCAGTACTTC.

This clonotype was seen more than once but under ten times. CDR3 DNA: TGTGCCAGCAGTTATTCCACTAGCGGGACCTACGAGCAGTACTTC. This translates into CASSYSTSGTYEQYF. This chain joins TRBV6-2 or TRBV6-3 and TRBJ2-7, with 10 bases aligning to TRBD2. The CDR3 totals 15 residues. Germline assignment: CDR1 MNHEY and CDR2 SVGEGT. J gave up 2 bases and V 3 bases, and 4 bases lay outside the gene matches.

This clonotype is large (0.1 to 1%). V is TRBV6-5 and J is TRBJ2-1; TRBD1 might be the D (6 bases). The germline V and J ends were trimmed by 7 bases and 9 bases, with 10 bases remaining between them. The CDR3 contains 11 residues. Germline V CDR1 and CDR2: MNHEY, SVGAGI. The CDR3 DNA sequence: TGTGCCAGCAACAGGGAAGGTGAGCAGTTCTTC. It encodes CASNREGEQFF.

By share, this clonotype ranks as medium-sized. The gene calls are TRBV7-9 and TRBJ1-5; no clear D. There are 15 residues in the CDR3. V shed 0 bases and J shed 5 bases, with 11 bases lying between them. Germline V gene data show CDR1 as SEHNR and CDR2 as FQNEAQ (reference sequence). The chain's CDR3 is CASSLAAAGDQPQHF. The CDR3 bases are TGTGCCAGCAGCTTAGCAGCGGCGGGCGATCAGCCCCAGCATTTT.

The chain carries TRBV9 and TRBJ2-7, with 7 nucleotides matching TRBD1. Trimming at V came to 7 bases and at J to 6 bases, leaving 10 bases not matched to a gene. Per germline, CDR1 SGDLS and CDR2 YYNGEE. CDR3 length equals 13 residues. CDR3 DNA sequence: TGTGCCAGCGCAGGGGGACCCATGGGCGAGCAGTACTTC. Its protein product is CASAGGPMGEQYF. The variable domain in full, completed from reference TRBV9 and TRBJ2-7, reads DSGVTQTPKHLITATGQRVTLRCSPRSGDLSVYWYQQSLDQGLQFLIQYYNGEERAKGNILERFSAQQFPDLHSELNLSSLELGDSALYFCASAGGPMGEQYFGPGTRLTVT.

This clonotype is medium-sized within its sample. DNA of the CDR3: TGTGCCAGCAGTTACGGGGGCATGTCGGGAGGTCCAGATACGCAGTATTTT. Translating it yields CASSYGGMSGGPDTQYF. The chain uses TRBV6-2 or TRBV6-3 and TRBJ2-3; tentatively, D is TRBD2 (7 bases). Germline CDR1 and CDR2: MNHEY and SVGEGT. The CDR3 contains 17 residues. The ends were cut back, 2 bases at V and 4 bases at J, with 19 bases in the middle.

CDR3 DNA: TGTGCCAGCAGTTTACCCACGGTTTTTGGCTACACCTTC. Protein product: CASSLPTVFGYTF. J is TRBJ1-2 and V is TRBV28; D remains unclear. Germline CDR1 and CDR2: MDHEN and SYDVKM. The CDR3 consists of 13 residues. Deletions cut 2 bases from V and 7 bases from J, with 11 bases between.

Relative to its sample, this clonotype is large. The CDR3 DNA reads as TGTGCCAGCTTAGCCGGGGCCGGGGAGCTGTTTTTT. Translating it yields CASLAGAGELFF. V usage is TRBV18 and J usage is TRBJ2-2; D may be TRBD2 (5 bases). The germline V and J ends were trimmed by 7 bases and 6 bases, with 9 bases remaining between them. Germline-derived CDR1 and CDR2 are KGHSH and LQKENI. The CDR3 covers 12 residues.

This clonotype is deemed large. The CDR3: CASSIGREASYEQYF. In DNA form, the CDR3 reads TGTGCCAGTAGTATCGGGCGGGAGGCCTCCTACGAGCAGTACTTC. The chain recombines TRBV19 with TRBJ2-7; 8 nucleotides match TRBD2. In germline, CDR1 is LNHDA, CDR2 SQIVND (reference sequence). The CDR3 has 15 amino acids. Trimming at V came to 3 bases and at J to 0 bases, leaving 4 bases not matched to a gene. Full variable domain (rest looked up from reference TRBV19 and TRBJ2-7): DGGITQSPKYLFRKEGQNVTLSCEQNLNHDAMYWYRQDPGQGLRLIYYSQIVNDFQKGDIAEGYSVSREKKESFPLTVTSAQKNPTAFYLCASSIGREASYEQYFGPGTRLTVT.

The chain has TRBV15 and TRBJ2-3; D is perhaps TRBD1 (6 bases). Germline CDR1 LNHNV, CDR2 YYDKDF (reference sequence). The CDR3 totals 17 residues. Trimming left V 0 bases short and J 4 bases short, with 17 bases between. CDR3 sequence (DNA): TGTGCCACCAGCAGAGAAGGACGAGGGGGATTGGCAGATACGCAGTATTTT. This translates into CATSREGRGGLADTQYF.

Worth noting for this clonotype: This may be a read error, as it is one base from a much larger clone. The rearrangement joins TRBV7-9 to TRBJ1-6; D unclear. This CDR3 comprises 16 residues. The V end lost 5 bases, the J end lost 2 bases, and 13 bases lay between the germline ends. The germline gives CDR1 SEHNR, CDR2 FQNEAQ (reference sequence). The CDR3 is CASSLRVNTYNSPLHF. The CDR3 DNA reads TGTGCCAGCAGCCTAAGGGTAAACACCTATAATTCACCCCTCCACTTT. Using reference TRBV7-9 and TRBJ1-6 for the parts outside the CDR3, the full variable domain is DTGVSQNPRHKITKRGQNVTFRCDPISEHNRLYWYRQTLGQGPEFLTYFQNEAQLEKSRLLSDRFSAERPKGSFSTLEIQRTEQGDSAMYLCASSLRVNTYNSPLHFGNGTRLTVT.

This chain joins TRBV4-2 and TRBJ2-7; weak D call: TRBD2 (5 bases). Trimming removed 1 base at V and 5 bases at J, with 24 bases between. The CDR3 length is 18 residues. From germline, CDR1 is LGHNA and CDR2 YNFKEQ. The CDR3 spells CASSQAISVGMGSDEQYF. The CDR3 DNA is TGTGCCAGCAGCCAAGCCATAAGCGTAGGGATGGGGAGCGACGAGCAGTACTTC.

The chain uses TRBV5-8 and TRBJ1-6; a possible D gene is TRBD1 (6 bases). Germline V gives CDR1 SGHTS, CDR2 YDEGEE. Trimming shortened V by 4 bases and J by 6 bases, and 8 bases separated the two germline ends. The CDR3 is 13 amino acids. CDR3 nucleotides: TGTGCCAGCAGCGGGACATTTAATTCACCCCTCCACTTT. Amino acids: CASSGTFNSPLHF.

This clonotype has just a few counts. The V gene is TRBV7-9, the J gene TRBJ1-5; D perhaps matches TRBD1 (5 bases). CDR3 length equals 14 residues. V gave up 5 bases and J gave up 2 bases, with 10 bases separating them. Looked up from germline, CDR1 is SEHNR and CDR2 is FQNEAQ (reference sequence). In DNA, the CDR3 is TGTGCCAGCAGCCGGGGGTTTGGCAATCAGCCCCAGCATTTT. It translates to CASSRGFGNQPQHF. Combining the CDR3 with reference TRBV7-9 and TRBJ1-5 gives the whole variable domain DTGVSQNPRHKITKRGQNVTFRCDPISEHNRLYWYRQTLGQGPEFLTYFQNEAQLEKSRLLSDRFSAERPKGSFSTLEIQRTEQGDSAMYLCASSRGFGNQPQHFGDGTRLSIL.